This T cell receptor beta chain was captured in a study of Graves' ophthalmopathy and Graves' hyperthyroidism. Amplified TCR beta CDR3 regions were obtained using RNA transcripts as template. HTBI primers primed a first-round RT-PCR, and a second-round multiplex PCR followed. TCRdb ran MiXCR on the multiplex PCR reads and lists one entry per CDR3 protein. Seen here are around 600,000 distinct CDR3 sequences, about two fifths observed once, and the top ten hold around 3%. This CDR3 is 16 amino acids long. Turning to this clonotype: At one boundary the junction diverges from the germline segment, which might be a read error.

What was sequenced was peripheral blood. The V call is TRBV12-3 or TRBV12-4, the J call TRBJ1-4; D ambiguous. This receptor was taken from an adult man with Graves' ophthalmopathy. CDR3 DNA sequence: TGCGCCAGCAGCCAGGTATTTGGAGGGTCTCGGGAAAAACTGTTTTTT. Amino acid sequence: CASSQVFGGSREKLFF.